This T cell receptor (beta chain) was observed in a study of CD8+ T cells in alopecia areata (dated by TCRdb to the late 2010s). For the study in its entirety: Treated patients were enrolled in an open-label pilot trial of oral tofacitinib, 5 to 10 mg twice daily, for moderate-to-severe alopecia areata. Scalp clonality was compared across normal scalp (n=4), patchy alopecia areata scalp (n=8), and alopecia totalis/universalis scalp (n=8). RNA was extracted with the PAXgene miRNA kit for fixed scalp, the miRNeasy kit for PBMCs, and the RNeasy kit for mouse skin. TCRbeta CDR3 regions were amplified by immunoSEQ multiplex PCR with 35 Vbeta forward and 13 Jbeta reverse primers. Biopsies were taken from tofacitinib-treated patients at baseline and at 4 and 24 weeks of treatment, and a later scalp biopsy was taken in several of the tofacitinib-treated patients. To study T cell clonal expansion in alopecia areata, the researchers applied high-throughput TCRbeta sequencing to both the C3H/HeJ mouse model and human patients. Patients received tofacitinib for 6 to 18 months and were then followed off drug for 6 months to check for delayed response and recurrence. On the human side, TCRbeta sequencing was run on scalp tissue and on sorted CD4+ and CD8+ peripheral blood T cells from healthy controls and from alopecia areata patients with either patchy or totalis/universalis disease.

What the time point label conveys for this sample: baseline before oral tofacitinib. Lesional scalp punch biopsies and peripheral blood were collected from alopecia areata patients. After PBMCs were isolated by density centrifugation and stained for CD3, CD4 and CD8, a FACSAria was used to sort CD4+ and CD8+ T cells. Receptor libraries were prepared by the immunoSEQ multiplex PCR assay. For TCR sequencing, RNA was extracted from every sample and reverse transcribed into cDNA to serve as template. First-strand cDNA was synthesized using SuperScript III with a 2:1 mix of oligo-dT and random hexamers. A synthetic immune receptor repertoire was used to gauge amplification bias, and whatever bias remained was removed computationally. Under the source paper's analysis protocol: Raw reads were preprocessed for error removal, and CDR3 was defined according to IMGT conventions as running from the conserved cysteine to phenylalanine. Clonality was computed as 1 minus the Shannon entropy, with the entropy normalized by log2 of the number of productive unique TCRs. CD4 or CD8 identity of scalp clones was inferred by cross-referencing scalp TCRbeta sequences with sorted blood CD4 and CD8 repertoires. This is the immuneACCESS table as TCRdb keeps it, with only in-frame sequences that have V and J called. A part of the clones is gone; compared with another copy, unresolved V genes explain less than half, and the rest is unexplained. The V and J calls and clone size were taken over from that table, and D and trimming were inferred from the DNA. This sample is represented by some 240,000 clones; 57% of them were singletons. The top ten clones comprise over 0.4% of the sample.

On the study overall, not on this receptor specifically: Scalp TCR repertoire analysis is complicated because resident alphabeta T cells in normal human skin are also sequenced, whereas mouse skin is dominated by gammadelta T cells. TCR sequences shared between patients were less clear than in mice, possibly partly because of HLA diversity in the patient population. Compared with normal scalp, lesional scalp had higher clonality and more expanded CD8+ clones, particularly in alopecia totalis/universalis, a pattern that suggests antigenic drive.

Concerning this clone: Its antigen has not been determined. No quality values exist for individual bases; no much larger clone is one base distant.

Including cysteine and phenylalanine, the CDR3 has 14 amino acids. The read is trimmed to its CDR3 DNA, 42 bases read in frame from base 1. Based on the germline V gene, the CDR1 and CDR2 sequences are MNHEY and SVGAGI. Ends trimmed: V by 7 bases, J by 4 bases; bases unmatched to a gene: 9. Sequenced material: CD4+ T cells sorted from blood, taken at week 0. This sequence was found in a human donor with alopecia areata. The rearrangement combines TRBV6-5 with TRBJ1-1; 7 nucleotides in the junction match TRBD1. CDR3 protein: CASTKTGRGTEAFF. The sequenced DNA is TGTGCCAGCACTAAGACAGGGCGGGGCACTGAAGCTTTCTTT.